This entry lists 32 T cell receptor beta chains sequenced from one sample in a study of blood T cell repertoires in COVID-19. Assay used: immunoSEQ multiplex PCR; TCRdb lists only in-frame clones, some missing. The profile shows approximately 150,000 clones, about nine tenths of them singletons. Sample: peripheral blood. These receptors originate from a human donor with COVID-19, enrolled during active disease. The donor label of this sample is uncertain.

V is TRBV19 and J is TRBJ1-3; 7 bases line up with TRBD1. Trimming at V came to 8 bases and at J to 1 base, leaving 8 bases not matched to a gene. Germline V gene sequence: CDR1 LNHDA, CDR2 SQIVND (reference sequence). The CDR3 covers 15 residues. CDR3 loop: CASAPRGLSGNTIYF. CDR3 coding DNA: TGTGCCAGTGCCCCGAGGGGGCTATCTGGAAACACCATATATTTT.

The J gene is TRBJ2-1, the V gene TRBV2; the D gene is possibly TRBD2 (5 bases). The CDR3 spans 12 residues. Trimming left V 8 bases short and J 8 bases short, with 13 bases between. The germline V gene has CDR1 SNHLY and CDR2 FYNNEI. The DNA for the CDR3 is TGTGCCAGCCACCATATGAGGGATGAGCAGTTCTTC. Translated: CASHHMRDEQFF.

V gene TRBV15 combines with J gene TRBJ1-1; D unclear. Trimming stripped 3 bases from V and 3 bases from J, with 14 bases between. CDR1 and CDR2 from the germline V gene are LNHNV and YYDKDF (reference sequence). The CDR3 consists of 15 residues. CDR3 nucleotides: TGTGCCACCAGCAGCGGAGGGCTACCGGACACTGAAGCTTTCTTT. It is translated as CATSSGGLPDTEAFF.

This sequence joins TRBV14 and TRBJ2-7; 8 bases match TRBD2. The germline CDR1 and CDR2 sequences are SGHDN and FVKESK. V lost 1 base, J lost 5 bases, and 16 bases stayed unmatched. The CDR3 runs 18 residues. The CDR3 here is CASSQGGLAGGWIDEQYF. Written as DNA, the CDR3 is TGTGCCAGCAGCCAAGGGGGCCTAGCGGGTGGTTGGATAGACGAGCAGTACTTC.

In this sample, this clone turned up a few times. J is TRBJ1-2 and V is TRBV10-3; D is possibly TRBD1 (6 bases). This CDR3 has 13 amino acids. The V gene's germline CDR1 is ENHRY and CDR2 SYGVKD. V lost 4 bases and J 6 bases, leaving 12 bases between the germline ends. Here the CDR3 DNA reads TGTGCCATCAGTGCCGCCAGGGGAGATGGCTACACCTTC. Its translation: CAISAARGDGYTF.

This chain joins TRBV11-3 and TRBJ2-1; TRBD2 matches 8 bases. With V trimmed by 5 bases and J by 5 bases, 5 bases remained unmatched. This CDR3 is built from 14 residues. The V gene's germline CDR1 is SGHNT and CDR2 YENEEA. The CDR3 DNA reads TGTGCCAGCAGCCCCCCCGGGGGGGACAATGAGCAGTTCTTC. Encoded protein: CASSPPGGDNEQFF.

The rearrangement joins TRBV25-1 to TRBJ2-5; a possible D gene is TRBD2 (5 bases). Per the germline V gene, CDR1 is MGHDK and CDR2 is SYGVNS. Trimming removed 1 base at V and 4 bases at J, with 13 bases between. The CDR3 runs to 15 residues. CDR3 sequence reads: CASSESGVPTETQYF. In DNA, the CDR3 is TGTGCCAGCAGTGAATCCGGGGTCCCCACAGAGACCCAGTACTTC.

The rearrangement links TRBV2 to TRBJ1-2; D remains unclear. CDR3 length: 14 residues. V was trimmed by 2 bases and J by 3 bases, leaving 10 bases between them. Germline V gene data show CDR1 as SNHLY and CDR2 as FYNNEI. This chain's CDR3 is CASSEYMVDYGYTF. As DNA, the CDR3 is TGTGCCAGCAGTGAATACATGGTGGACTATGGCTACACCTTC.

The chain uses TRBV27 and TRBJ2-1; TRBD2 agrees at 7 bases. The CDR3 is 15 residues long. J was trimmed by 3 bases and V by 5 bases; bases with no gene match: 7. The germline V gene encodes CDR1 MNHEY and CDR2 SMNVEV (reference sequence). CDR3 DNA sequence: TGTGCCAGCAGTCTCCGGGACTACCTCTACAATGAGCAGTTCTTC. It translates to CASSLRDYLYNEQFF.

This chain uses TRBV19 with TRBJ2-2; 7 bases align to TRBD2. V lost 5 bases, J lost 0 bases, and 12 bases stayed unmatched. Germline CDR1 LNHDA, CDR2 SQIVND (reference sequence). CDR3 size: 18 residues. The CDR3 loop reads CASSPREYRPSNTGELFF. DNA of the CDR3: TGTGCCAGTAGTCCGCGGGAGTACCGCCCCTCGAACACCGGGGAGCTGTTTTTT.

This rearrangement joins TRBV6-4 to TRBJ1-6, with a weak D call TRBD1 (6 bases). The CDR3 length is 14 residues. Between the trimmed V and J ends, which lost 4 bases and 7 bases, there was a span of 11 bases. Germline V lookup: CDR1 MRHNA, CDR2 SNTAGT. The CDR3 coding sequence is TGTGCCAGCAGTGCACAGGGAATCAATTCACCCCTCCACTTT. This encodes CASSAQGINSPLHF.

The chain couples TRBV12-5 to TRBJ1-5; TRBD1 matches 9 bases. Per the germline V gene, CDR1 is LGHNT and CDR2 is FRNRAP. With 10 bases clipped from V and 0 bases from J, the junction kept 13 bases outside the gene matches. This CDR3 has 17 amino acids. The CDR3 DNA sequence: TGTGCTACAGGTACCGGGACAGGGCTATATAGCAATCAGCCCCAGCATTTT. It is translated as CATGTGTGLYSNQPQHF.

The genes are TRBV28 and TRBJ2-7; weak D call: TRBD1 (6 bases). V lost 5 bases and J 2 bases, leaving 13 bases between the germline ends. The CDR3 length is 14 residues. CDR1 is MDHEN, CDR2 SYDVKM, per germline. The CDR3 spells CASSTGTNTYEQYF. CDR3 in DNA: TGTGCCAGCAGTACTGGGACAAATACCTACGAGCAGTACTTC. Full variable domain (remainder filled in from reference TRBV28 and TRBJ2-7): DVKVTQSSRYLVKRTGEKVFLECVQDMDHENMFWYRQDPGLGLRLIYFSYDVKMKEKGDIPEGYSVSREKKERFSLILESASTNQTSMYLCASSTGTNTYEQYFGPGTRLTVT.

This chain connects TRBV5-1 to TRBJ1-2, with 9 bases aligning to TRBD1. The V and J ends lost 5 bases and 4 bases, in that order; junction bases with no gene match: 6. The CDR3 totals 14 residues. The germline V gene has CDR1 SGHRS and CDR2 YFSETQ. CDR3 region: CASSTGGVGYGYTF. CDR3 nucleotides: TGCGCCAGCAGTACAGGGGGCGTCGGCTATGGCTACACCTTC.

CDR3 sequence reads: CASSSPRDSSYEQYF. CDR3 coding DNA: TGTGCCAGCAGCTCGCCTAGGGACAGCTCCTACGAGCAGTACTTC. J is TRBJ2-7 and V is TRBV5-4, with 7 nucleotides matching TRBD1. V gave up 3 bases and J gave up 0 bases; unmatched junction bases: 6. The CDR3 spans 15 residues. CDR1 and CDR2 from the germline V gene are SGHNT and YYREEE (reference sequence).

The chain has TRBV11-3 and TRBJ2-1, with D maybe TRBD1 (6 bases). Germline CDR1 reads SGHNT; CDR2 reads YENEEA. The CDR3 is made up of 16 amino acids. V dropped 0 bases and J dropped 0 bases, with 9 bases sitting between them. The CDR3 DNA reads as TGTGCCAGCAGCTTAGAAAGAGGGGGCTCCTACAATGAGCAGTTCTTC. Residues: CASSLERGGSYNEQFF.

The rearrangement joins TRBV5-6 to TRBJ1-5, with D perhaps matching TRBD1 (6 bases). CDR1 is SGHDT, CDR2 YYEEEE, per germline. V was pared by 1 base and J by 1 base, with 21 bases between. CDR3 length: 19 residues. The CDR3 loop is CASSLTTGRAILSNQPQHF. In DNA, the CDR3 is TGTGCCAGCAGCTTGACCACAGGGCGGGCTATATTGAGCAATCAGCCCCAGCATTTT.

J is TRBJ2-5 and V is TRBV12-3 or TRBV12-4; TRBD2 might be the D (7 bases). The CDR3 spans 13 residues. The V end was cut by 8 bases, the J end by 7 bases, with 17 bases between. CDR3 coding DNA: TGTGCCAGCGGCGACAGTAGGGGGGGGACCCAGTACTTC. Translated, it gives CASGDSRGGTQYF.

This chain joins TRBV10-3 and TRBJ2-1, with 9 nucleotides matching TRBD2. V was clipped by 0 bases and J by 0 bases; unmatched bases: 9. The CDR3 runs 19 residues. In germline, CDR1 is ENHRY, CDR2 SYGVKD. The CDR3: CAISESLAGFGSSYNEQFF. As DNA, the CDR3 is TGTGCCATCAGTGAGTCGCTAGCGGGGTTCGGAAGCTCCTACAATGAGCAGTTCTTC.

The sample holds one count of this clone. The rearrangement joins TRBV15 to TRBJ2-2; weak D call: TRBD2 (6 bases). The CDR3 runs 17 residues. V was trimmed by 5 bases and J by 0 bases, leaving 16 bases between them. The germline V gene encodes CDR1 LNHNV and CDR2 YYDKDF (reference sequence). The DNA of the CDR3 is TGTGCCACCAGCCCTTCCCGTACGGGGGCGAACACCGGGGAGCTGTTTTTT. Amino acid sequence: CATSPSRTGANTGELFF.

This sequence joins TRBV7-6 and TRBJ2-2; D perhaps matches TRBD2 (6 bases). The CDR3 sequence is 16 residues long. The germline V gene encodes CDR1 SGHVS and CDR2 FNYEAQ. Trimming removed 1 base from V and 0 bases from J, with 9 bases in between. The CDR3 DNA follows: TGTGCCAGCAGCTTAGTCGGGGACTCGAACACCGGGGAGCTGTTTTTT. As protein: CASSLVGDSNTGELFF.

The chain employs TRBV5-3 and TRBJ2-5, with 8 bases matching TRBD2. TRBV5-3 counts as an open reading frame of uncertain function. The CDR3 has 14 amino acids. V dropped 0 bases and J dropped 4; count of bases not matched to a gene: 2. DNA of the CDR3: TGTGCCAGAAGCTTGGCCGGGGGGGGAGAGACCCAGTACTTC. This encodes CARSLAGGGETQYF.

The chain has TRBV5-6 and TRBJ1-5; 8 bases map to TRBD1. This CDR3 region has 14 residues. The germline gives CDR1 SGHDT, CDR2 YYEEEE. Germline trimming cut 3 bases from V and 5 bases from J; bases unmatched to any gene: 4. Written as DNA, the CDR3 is TGTGCCAGCAGCTCCGAGACAGGGGATCAGCCCCAGCATTTT. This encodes CASSSETGDQPQHF.

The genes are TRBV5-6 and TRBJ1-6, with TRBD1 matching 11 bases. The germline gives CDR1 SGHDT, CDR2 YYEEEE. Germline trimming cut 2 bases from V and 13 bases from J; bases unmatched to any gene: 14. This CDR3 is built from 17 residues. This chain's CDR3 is CASSLHTGTGGSLPLHF. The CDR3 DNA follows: TGTGCCAGCAGCTTACATACCGGGACAGGGGGTTCCCTGCCCCTCCACTTT.

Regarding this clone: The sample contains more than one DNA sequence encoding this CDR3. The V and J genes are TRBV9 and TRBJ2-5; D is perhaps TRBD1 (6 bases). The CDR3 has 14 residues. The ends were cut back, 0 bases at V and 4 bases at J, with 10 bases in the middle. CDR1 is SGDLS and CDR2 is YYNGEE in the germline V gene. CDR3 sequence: CASSVVEGGETQYF. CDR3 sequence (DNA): TGTGCCAGCAGCGTAGTGGAAGGGGGAGAGACCCAGTACTTC.

The CDR3 loop reads CASSITREVEQFF. Written as DNA, the CDR3 is TGTGCCAGCAGCATTACCAGGGAGGTCGAGCAGTTCTTC. V gene TRBV7-2 combines with J gene TRBJ2-1, with D possibly matching TRBD2 (6 bases). From germline, CDR1 is SGHTA and CDR2 FQGNSA. Trimming stripped 5 bases from V and 10 bases from J, with 15 bases between. The CDR3 contains 13 residues.

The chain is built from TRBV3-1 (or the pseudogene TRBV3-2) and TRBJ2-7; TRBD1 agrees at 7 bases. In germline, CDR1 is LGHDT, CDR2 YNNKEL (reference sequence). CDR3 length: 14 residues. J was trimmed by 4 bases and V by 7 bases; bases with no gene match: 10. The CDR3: CASTSRGGTYEQYF. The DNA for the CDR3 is TGTGCCAGCACCTCGAGAGGGGGCACTTACGAGCAGTACTTC.

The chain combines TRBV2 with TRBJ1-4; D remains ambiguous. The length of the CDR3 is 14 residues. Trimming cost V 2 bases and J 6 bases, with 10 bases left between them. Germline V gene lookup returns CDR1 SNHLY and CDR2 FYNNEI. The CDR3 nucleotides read TGTGCCAGCAGTGAATTGAGAGAGTATGAAAAACTGTTTTTT. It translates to CASSELREYEKLFF. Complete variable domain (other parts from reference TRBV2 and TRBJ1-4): EPEVTQTPSHQVTQMGQEVILRCVPISNHLYFYWYRQILGQKVEFLVSFYNNEISEKSEIFDDQFSVERPDGSNFTLKIRSTKLEDSAMYFCASSELREYEKLFFGSGTQLSVL.

CDR3 amino acids: CAISESGQTLGYTF. The DNA of the CDR3 is TGTGCCATCAGTGAGTCGGGACAGACCCTAGGCTACACCTTC. The V and J genes are TRBV10-3 and TRBJ1-2, with 7 bases that match TRBD1. The CDR3 has 14 amino acids. The germline gives CDR1 ENHRY, CDR2 SYGVKD. Germline trimming cut 0 bases from V and 8 bases from J; bases unmatched to any gene: 6.

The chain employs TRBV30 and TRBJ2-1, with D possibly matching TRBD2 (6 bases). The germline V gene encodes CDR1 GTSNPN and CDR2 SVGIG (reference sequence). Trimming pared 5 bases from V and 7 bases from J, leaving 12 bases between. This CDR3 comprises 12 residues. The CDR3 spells CAWDGAGNEQFF. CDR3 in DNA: TGTGCCTGGGATGGCGCGGGGAATGAGCAGTTCTTC.

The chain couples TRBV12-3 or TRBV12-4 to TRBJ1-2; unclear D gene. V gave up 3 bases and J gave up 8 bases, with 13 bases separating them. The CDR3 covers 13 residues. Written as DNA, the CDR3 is TGTGCCAGCAGTTTCACCTTTGAAGCCGGCTACACCTTC. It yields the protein CASSFTFEAGYTF.

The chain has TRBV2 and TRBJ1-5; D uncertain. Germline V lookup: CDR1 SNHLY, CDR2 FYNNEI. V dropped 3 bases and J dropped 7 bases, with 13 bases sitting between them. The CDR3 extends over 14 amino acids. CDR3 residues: CASSELWAAQPQHF. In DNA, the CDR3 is TGTGCCAGCAGTGAGCTTTGGGCAGCCCAGCCCCAGCATTTT.